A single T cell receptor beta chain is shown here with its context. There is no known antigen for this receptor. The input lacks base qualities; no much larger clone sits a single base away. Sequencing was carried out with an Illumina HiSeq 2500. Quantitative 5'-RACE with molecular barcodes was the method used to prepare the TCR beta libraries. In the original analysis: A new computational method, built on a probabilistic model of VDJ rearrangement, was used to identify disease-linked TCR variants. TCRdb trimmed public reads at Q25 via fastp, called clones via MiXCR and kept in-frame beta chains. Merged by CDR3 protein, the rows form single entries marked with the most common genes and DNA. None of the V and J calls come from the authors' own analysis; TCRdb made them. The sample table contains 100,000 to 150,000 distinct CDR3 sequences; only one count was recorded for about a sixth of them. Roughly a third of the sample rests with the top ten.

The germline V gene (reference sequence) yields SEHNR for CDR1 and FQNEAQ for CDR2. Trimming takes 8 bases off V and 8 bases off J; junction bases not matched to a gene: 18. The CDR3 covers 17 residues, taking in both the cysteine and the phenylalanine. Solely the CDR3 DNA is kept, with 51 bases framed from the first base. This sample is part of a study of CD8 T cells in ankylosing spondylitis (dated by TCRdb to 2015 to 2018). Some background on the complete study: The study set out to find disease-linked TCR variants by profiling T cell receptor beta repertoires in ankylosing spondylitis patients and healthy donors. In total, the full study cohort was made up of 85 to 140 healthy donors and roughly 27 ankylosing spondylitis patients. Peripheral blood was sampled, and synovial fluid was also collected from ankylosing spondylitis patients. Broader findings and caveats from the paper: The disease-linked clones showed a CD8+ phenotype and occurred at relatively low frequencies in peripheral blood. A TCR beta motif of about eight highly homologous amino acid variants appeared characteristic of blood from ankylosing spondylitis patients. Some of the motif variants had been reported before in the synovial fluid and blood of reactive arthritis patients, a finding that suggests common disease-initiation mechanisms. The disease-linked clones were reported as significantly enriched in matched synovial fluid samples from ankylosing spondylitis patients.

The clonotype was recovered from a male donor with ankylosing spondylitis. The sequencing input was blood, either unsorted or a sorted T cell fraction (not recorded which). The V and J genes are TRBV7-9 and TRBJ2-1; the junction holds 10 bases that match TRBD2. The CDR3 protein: CASSLLPPSGRGDEQFF. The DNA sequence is TGTGCCAGCTCCCTTCTGCCCCCAAGCGGGAGGGGTGATGAGCAGTTCTTC.